The rows below give T cell receptor beta chains drawn from one sample of a study of technical replicates of blood from a handful of donors. The method was immunoSEQ multiplex PCR; TCRdb's version includes in-frame clones alone and lacks a portion of them. The sample comprises approximately 13,000 clones, about 86% of which are singletons, and roughly 10% rests with the top ten. The material sequenced was PBMCs. Source of these receptors: a human donor in good health. The CDR3 runs from the conserved cysteine through the conserved F or W. The D gene is left open where the match is weak. Clone size appears in some rows only: once, few, many, or a class for an expanded clone.

cdr3_nt: TGTGCCAGCAGTTTAGGGGGCCGCTACAATGAGCAGTTCTTC
cdr3_aa: CASSLGGRYNEQFF
d_call: NA
v_call: TRBV27
j_call: TRBJ2-1
cdr3_length: 14
clone_size: once

cdr3_nt: TGCGCCAGCAGCTTGGCGGCGGGAGGGAGAGATACGCAGTATTTT
cdr3_aa: CASSLAAGGRDTQYF
d_call: TRBD2
v_call: TRBV5-1
j_call: TRBJ2-3
cdr3_length: 15
clone_size: NA

cdr3_nt: TGTGCCAGCAGTTTAATACGGCCTGGCGGGAGGGCCCACACCGGGGAGCTGTTTTTT
cdr3_aa: CASSLIRPGGRAHTGELFF
d_call: TRBD2
v_call: TRBV27
j_call: TRBJ2-2
cdr3_length: 19
clone_size: NA

cdr3_nt: TGTGCCAGCAGTGAATTGCGGACCGGGGAGCTGTTTTTT
cdr3_aa: CASSELRTGELFF
d_call: NA
v_call: TRBV6-1
j_call: TRBJ2-2
cdr3_length: 13
clone_size: NA

cdr3_nt: TGTGCCAGCAGCTTGATGGGCGCGAATGGCTACACCTTC
cdr3_aa: CASSLMGANGYTF
d_call: NA
v_call: TRBV5-8
j_call: TRBJ1-2
cdr3_length: 13
clone_size: NA

cdr3_nt: TGTGCCATCAGTGAGCCGGGACTATTTTCCTACAATGAGCAGTTCTTC
cdr3_aa: CAISEPGLFSYNEQFF
d_call: TRBD2
v_call: TRBV10-3
j_call: TRBJ2-1
cdr3_length: 16
clone_size: few

cdr3_nt: TGTGCCAGCAGTGGCCTACCGGAGGTCAATGAGCAGTTCTTC
cdr3_aa: CASSGLPEVNEQFF
d_call: NA
v_call: TRBV6-1
j_call: TRBJ2-1
cdr3_length: 14
clone_size: NA

cdr3_nt: TGTGCCATCAGTGAGATCCGGACAGACAATCAGCCCCAGCATTTT
cdr3_aa: CAISEIRTDNQPQHF
d_call: NA
v_call: TRBV10-3
j_call: TRBJ1-5
cdr3_length: 15
clone_size: few

cdr3_nt: TGTGCCACCAGCAGACACGTCAGGACAGGGGGCACCGGGGAGCTGTTTTTT
cdr3_aa: CATSRHVRTGGTGELFF
d_call: TRBD1
v_call: TRBV15
j_call: TRBJ2-2
cdr3_length: 17
clone_size: NA

cdr3_nt: TGTGCCAGCAGTTATGCTGCGGTTAAGGAGACCCAGTACTTC
cdr3_aa: CASSYAAVKETQYF
d_call: NA
v_call: TRBV5-6
j_call: TRBJ2-5
cdr3_length: 14
clone_size: NA

cdr3_nt: TGTGCCAGCAGTTTAGTAGGGGGCGCATACGAGCAGTACTTC
cdr3_aa: CASSLVGGAYEQYF
d_call: TRBD1
v_call: TRBV28
j_call: TRBJ2-7
cdr3_length: 14
clone_size: once

cdr3_nt: TGTGCCAGCAGCAACGGTTGGGGAGGGACTGAAGCTTTCTTT
cdr3_aa: CASSNGWGGTEAFF
d_call: NA
v_call: TRBV11-2
j_call: TRBJ1-1
cdr3_length: 14
clone_size: NA

cdr3_nt: TGCAGCGTTGAATTGGACAACTACGAGCAGTACTTC
cdr3_aa: CSVELDNYEQYF
d_call: NA
v_call: TRBV29-1
j_call: TRBJ2-7
cdr3_length: 12
clone_size: NA

cdr3_nt: TGTGCCAGCAGTGCAACAGGGAAATGGGACTATGGCTACACCTTC
cdr3_aa: CASSATGKWDYGYTF
d_call: NA
v_call: TRBV28
j_call: TRBJ1-2
cdr3_length: 15
clone_size: NA

cdr3_nt: TGTGCCAGCGGCGGCCTGACTAGACGCGATGAGCAGTTCTTC
cdr3_aa: CASGGLTRRDEQFF
d_call: NA
v_call: TRBV27
j_call: TRBJ2-1
cdr3_length: 14
clone_size: NA

cdr3_nt: TGTGCCAGCAGCTCCTGGACCACTAGCTCCTACGAGCAGTACTTC
cdr3_aa: CASSSWTTSSYEQYF
d_call: NA
v_call: TRBV7-2
j_call: TRBJ2-7
cdr3_length: 15
clone_size: NA

cdr3_nt: TGTGCCAGCAGCTCCCGGACAGCCCCCACTGAAGCTTTCTTT
cdr3_aa: CASSSRTAPTEAFF
d_call: NA
v_call: TRBV11-3
j_call: TRBJ1-1
cdr3_length: 14
clone_size: NA

cdr3_nt: TGTGCCACCCAGGACAGGGGGGTGACCGGGGAGCTGTTTTTT
cdr3_aa: CATQDRGVTGELFF
d_call: TRBD1
v_call: TRBV10-3
j_call: TRBJ2-2
cdr3_length: 14
clone_size: NA

cdr3_nt: TGCAGCGCAAGTGGACAGGGTACTGGAAACACCATATATTTT
cdr3_aa: CSASGQGTGNTIYF
d_call: TRBD1
v_call: TRBV29-1
j_call: TRBJ1-3
cdr3_length: 14
clone_size: NA

cdr3_nt: TGTGCCGCCTGGGGACAAGAGAACACTGAAGCTTTCTTT
cdr3_aa: CAAWGQENTEAFF
d_call: NA
v_call: TRBV6-6
j_call: TRBJ1-1
cdr3_length: 13
clone_size: NA

cdr3_nt: TGTGCCAGCAGCGGGGGAGCAACTAATGAAAAACTGTTTTTT
cdr3_aa: CASSGGATNEKLFF
d_call: NA
v_call: TRBV27
j_call: TRBJ1-4
cdr3_length: 14
clone_size: NA

cdr3_nt: TGTGCCAGCAGTGACTCGTCTAGCGGGAGGGTCCACGAGCAGTACTTC
cdr3_aa: CASSDSSSGRVHEQYF
d_call: TRBD2
v_call: TRBV6-4
j_call: TRBJ2-7
cdr3_length: 16
clone_size: NA

cdr3_nt: TGTGCCAGCAGCTTAGACCCGGGACTAGCGGGAGGGCCTCGGCAGTTCTTC
cdr3_aa: CASSLDPGLAGGPRQFF
d_call: TRBD2
v_call: TRBV11-2
j_call: TRBJ2-1
cdr3_length: 17
clone_size: NA